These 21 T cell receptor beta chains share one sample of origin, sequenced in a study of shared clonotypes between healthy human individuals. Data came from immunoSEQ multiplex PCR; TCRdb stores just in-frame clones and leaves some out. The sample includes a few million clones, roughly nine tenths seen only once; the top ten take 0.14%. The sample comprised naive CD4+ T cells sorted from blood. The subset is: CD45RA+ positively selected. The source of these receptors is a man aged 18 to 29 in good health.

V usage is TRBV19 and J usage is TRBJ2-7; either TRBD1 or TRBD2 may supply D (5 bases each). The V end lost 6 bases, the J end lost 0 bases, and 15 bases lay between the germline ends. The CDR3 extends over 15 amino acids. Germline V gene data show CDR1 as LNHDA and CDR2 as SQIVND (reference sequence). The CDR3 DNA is TGTGCCAGTAGAATGAGGGGTTCCATCTCCTACGAGCAGTACTTC. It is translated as CASRMRGSISYEQYF. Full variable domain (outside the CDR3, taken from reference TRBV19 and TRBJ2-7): DGGITQSPKYLFRKEGQNVTLSCEQNLNHDAMYWYRQDPGQGLRLIYYSQIVNDFQKGDIAEGYSVSREKKESFPLTVTSAQKNPTAFYLCASRMRGSISYEQYFGPGTRLTVT.

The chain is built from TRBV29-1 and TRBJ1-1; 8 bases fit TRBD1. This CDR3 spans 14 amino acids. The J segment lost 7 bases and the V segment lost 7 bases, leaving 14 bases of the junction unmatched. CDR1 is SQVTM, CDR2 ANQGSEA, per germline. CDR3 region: CSALDRAGFREAFF. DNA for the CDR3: TGCAGCGCCCTGGACAGGGCGGGGTTTCGTGAAGCTTTCTTT. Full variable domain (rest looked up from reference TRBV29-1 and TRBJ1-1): SAVISQKPSRDICQRGTSLTIQCQVDSQVTMMFWYRQQPGQSLTLIATANQGSEATYESGFVIDKFPISRPNLTFSTLTVSNMSPEDSSIYLCSALDRAGFREAFFGQGTRLTVV.

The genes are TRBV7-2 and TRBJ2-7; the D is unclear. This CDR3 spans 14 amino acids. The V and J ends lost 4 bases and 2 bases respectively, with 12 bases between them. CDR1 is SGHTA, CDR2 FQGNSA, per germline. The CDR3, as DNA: TGTGCCAGCAGCTACGTAGACGGAGCCTACGAGCAGTACTTC. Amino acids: CASSYVDGAYEQYF.

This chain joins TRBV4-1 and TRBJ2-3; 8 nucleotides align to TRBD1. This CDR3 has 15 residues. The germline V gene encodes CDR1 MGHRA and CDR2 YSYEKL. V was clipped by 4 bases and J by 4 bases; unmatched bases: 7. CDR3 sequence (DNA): TGCGCCAGCAGCCCCGCGGACAGGGCCGCAGATACGCAGTATTTT. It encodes CASSPADRAADTQYF.

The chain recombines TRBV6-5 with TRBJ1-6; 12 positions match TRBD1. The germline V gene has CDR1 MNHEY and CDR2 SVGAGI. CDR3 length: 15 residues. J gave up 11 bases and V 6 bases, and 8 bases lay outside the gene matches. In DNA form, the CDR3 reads TGTGCCAGCAGGGGACAGGGGGCGTCTTCGGCACCCCTCCACTTT. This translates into CASRGQGASSAPLHF.

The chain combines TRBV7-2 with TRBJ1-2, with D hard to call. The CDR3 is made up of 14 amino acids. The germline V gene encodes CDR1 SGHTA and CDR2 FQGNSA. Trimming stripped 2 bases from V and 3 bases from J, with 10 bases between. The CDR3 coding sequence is TGTGCCAGCAGCTTAAGGCAGCTGGACTATGGCTACACCTTC. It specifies CASSLRQLDYGYTF.

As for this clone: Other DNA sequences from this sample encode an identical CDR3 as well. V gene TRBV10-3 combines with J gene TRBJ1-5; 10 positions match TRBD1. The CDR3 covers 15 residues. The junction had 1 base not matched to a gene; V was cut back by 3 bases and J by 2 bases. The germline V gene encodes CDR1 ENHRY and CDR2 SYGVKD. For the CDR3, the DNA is TGTGCCATCAGTGACGGACAGGGGGGCAATCAGCCCCAGCATTTT. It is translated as CAISDGQGGNQPQHF.

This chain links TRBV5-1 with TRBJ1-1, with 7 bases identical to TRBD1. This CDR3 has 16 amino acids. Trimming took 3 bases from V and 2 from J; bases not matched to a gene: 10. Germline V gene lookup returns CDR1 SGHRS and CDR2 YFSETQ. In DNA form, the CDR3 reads TGCGCCAGCAGCTCCCGACAGGGCGGCGGAAACACTGAAGCTTTCTTT. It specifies CASSSRQGGGNTEAFF.

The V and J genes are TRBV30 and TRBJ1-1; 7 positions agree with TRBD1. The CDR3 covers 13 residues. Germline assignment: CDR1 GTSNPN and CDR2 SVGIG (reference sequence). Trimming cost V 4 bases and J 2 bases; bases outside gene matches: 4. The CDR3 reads CAWMGQKNTEAFF. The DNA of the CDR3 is TGTGCCTGGATGGGACAGAAAAACACTGAAGCTTTCTTT.

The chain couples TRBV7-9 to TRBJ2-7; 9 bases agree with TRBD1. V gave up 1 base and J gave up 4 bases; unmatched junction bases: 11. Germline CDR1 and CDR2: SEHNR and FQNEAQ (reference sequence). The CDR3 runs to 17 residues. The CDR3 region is CASSLEALGQGRYEQYF. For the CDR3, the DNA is TGTGCCAGCAGCTTAGAGGCCCTGGGACAGGGTCGGTACGAGCAGTACTTC.

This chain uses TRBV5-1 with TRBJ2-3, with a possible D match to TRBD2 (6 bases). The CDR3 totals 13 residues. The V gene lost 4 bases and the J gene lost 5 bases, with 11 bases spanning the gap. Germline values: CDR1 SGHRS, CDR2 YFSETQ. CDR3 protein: CASSQIGGDTQYF. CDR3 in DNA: TGCGCCAGCAGCCAAATCGGGGGAGATACGCAGTATTTT.

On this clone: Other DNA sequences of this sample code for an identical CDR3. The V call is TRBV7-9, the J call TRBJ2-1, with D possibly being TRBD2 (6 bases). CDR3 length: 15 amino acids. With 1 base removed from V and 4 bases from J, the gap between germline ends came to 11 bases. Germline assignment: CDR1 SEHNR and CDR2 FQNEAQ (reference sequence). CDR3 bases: TGTGCCAGCAGCTTAGTGGCGGGGCCTTACAATGAGCAGTTCTTC. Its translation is CASSLVAGPYNEQFF.

The CDR3: CASSRDSPTYEQYF. CDR3 bases: TGTGCCAGCAGTAGAGACAGTCCCACCTACGAGCAGTACTTC. The chain links TRBV28 to TRBJ2-7; the D gene is possibly TRBD1 (5 bases). Trimming pared 5 bases from V and 2 bases from J, leaving 13 bases between. The germline CDR1 and CDR2 sequences are MDHEN and SYDVKM. The CDR3 extends over 14 amino acids.

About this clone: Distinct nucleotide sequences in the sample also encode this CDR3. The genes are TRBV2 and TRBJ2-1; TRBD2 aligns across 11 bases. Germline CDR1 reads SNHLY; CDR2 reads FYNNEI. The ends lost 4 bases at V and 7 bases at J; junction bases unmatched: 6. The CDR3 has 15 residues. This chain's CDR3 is CASSVGLAGGNEQFF. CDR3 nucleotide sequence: TGTGCCAGCAGTGTAGGGCTAGCGGGAGGAAATGAGCAGTTCTTC.

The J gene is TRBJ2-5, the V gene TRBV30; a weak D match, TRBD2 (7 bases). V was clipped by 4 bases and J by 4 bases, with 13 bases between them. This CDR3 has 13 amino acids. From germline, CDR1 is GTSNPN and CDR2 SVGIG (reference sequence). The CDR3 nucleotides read TGTGCCTGGACCAGGGGCGGGGGAGAGACCCAGTACTTC. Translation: CAWTRGGGETQYF.

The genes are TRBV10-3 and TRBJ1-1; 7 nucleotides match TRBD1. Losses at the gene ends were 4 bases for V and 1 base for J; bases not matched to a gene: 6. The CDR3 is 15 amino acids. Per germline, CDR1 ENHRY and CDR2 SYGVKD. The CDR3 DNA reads TGTGCCATCAGTGCTCCGGGACAGAAGAACACTGAAGCTTTCTTT. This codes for CAISAPGQKNTEAFF.

The CDR3 DNA follows: TGTGCCAGCAGCTTAGTAGGGGTCGCGAGCACAGATACGCAGTATTTT. Its translation is CASSLVGVASTDTQYF. The chain links TRBV7-9 to TRBJ2-3, with D perhaps matching TRBD1 (5 bases). Trimming removed 1 base from V and 0 bases from J, with 11 bases in between. Germline V gene data show CDR1 as SEHNR and CDR2 as FQNEAQ (reference sequence). The CDR3 extends over 16 amino acids.

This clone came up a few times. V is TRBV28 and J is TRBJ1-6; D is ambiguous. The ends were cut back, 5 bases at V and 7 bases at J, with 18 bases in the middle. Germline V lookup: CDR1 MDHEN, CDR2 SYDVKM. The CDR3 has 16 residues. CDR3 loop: CASSPEPPARNSPLHF. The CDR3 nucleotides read TGTGCCAGCAGTCCCGAGCCACCGGCGCGGAATTCACCCCTCCACTTT.

CDR3 in amino acids: CASSYSNGGAYEQYF. The CDR3 coding sequence is TGTGCCAGCAGTTACTCGAACGGGGGAGCCTACGAGCAGTACTTC. The rearrangement joins TRBV6-5 to TRBJ2-7, with D possibly matching TRBD2 (6 bases). There are 15 residues in the CDR3. In germline, CDR1 is MNHEY, CDR2 SVGAGI. The V gene lost 0 bases and the J gene lost 2 bases, with 11 bases spanning the gap.

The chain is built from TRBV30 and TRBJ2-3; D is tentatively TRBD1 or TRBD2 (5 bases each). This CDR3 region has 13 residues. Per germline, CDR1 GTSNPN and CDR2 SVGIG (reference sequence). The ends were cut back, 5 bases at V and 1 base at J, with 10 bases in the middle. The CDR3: CAWLGVGTDTQYF. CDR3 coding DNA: TGTGCCTGGTTGGGGGTGGGCACAGATACGCAGTATTTT.

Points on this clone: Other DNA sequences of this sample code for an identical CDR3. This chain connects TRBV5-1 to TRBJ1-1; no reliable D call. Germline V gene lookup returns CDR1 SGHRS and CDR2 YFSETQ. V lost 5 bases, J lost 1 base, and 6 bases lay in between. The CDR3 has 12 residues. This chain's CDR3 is CASSWGNTEAFF. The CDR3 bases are TGCGCCAGCAGTTGGGGGAACACTGAAGCTTTCTTT.